This T cell receptor (beta chain) was sequenced for a study of blood T cell repertoires in COVID-19. Overall study: Some COVID-19 samples were acute and others convalescent; all came from the United States, Italy and Spain. PBMCs, B-cell-depleted T cells, or T cells provided the cDNA or gDNA that made up the material.

CDR1 is SGHKS and CDR2 is YYEKEE in the germline V gene (reference sequence). The CDR3 totals 14 residues. The V segment lost 3 bases and the J segment 8 bases; nucleotides outside the gene matches: 7. In the study's own analysis: For nucleated cells, counts were estimated from reference gene primer amplification. Data came from immunoSEQ multiplex PCR; TCRdb stores just in-frame clones and leaves some out. The V and J calls and the clone size are those of that table, but D and trimming were determined from the DNA. The table records about 210,000 clones, 88% of them present only once. J is TRBJ2-2 and V is TRBV5-5; 7 bases are a match to TRBD2. The sequence derives from a man aged 35 to 55 with acute or convalescent COVID-19. Source material: peripheral blood. This CDR3 is CASSSGSGVGELFF. CDR3 DNA: TGTGCCAGCAGCTCGGGGAGCGGGGTTGGGGAGCTGTTTTTT.